This TCR beta chain was recovered during a study of T cell responses to AZD1222 COVID-19 vaccine. The method was immunoSEQ multiplex PCR; TCRdb's version includes in-frame clones alone and lacks a portion of them. The profile shows more than 95,000 clones, roughly 91% of them singletons. The CDR3 is 13 residues long. Germline loops: CDR1 SGHAT, CDR2 FQDESV (reference sequence). V was clipped by 2 bases and J by 10 bases, with 12 bases between them. Study-level results: Among AZD1222 vaccinees, only 5 to 7 were seropositive at baseline. After the peak T cell response, and only then, were repertoires sampled.

As regards this clone: Antigen: not known.

The sample was peripheral blood, taken on day 0 of MenACWY control vaccination. The V and J genes are TRBV11-1 and TRBJ2-1; D uncertain. The source of this sequence is an adult in good health. The CDR3 sequence: CASSLNSLREQFF. DNA of the CDR3: TGTGCCAGCAGCTTAAACAGCCTTCGGGAGCAGTTCTTC.